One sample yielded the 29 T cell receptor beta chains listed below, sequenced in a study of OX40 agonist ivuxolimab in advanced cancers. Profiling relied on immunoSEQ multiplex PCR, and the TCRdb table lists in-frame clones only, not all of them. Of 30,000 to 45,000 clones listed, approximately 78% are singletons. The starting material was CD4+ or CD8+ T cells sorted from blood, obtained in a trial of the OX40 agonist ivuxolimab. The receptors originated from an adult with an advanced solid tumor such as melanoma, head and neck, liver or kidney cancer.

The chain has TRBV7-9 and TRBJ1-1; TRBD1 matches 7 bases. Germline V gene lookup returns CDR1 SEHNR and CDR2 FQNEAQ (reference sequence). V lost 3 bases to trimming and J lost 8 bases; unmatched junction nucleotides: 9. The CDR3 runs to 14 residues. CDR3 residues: CASSFRVGGGEAFF. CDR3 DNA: TGTGCCAGCAGCTTTAGAGTGGGAGGGGGCGAAGCTTTCTTT.

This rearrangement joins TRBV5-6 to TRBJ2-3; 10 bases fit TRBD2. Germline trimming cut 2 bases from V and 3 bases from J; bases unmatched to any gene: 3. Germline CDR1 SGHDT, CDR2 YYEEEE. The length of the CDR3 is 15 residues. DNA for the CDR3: TGTGCCAGCAGCTTAATAGCGGGAGGAACAGATACGCAGTATTTT. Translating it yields CASSLIAGGTDTQYF.

CDR3 in amino acids: CASSFQGAGNQPQHF. DNA of the CDR3: TGTGCCAGCAGTTTCCAGGGGGCGGGCAATCAGCCCCAGCATTTT. This rearrangement joins TRBV2 to TRBJ1-5; 8 bases fit TRBD1. Germline values: CDR1 SNHLY, CDR2 FYNNEI. The CDR3 runs 15 residues. The J segment lost 2 bases and the V segment lost 5 bases, leaving 5 bases of the junction unmatched.

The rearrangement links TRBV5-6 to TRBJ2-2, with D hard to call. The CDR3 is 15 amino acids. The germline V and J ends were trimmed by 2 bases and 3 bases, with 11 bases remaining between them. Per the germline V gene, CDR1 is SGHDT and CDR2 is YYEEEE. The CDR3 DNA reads TGTGCCAGCAGCTTCGGACGGGCTTACACCGGGGAGCTGTTTTTT. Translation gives CASSFGRAYTGELFF.

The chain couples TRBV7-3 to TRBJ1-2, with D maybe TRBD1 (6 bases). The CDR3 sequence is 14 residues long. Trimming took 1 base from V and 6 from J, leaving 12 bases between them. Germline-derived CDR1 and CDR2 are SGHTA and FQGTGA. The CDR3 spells CASSLMGGIDGYTF. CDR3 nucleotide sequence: TGTGCCAGCAGCTTAATGGGGGGCATCGATGGCTACACCTTC.

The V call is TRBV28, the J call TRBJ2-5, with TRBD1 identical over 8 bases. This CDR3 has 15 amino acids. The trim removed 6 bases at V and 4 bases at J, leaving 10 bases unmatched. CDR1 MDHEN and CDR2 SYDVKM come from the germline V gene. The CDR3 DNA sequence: TGTGCCAGCAGACCAGGGGGCATGAGGGGAGAGACCCAGTACTTC. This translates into CASRPGGMRGETQYF.

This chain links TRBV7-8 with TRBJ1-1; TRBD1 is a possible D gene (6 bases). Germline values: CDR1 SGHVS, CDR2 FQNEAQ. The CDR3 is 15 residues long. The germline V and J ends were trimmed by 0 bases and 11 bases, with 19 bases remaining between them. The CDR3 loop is CASSLAVRRRGIAFF. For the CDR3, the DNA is TGTGCCAGCAGCTTAGCAGTCAGACGGAGGGGGATTGCTTTCTTT.

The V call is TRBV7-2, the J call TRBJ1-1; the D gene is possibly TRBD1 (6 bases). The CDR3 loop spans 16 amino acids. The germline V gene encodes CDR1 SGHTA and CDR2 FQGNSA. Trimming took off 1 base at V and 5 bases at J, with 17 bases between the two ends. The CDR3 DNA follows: TGTGCCAGCAGCTTAGTCCAGGGGCCAGGGAGGACTGAAGCTTTCTTT. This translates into CASSLVQGPGRTEAFF.

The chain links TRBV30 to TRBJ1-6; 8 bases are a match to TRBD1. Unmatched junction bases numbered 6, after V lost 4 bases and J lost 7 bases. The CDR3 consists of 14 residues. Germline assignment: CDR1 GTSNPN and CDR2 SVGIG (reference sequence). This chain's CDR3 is CAWNRDRRNSPLHF. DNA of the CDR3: TGTGCCTGGAACCGGGACAGGCGGAATTCACCCCTCCACTTT.

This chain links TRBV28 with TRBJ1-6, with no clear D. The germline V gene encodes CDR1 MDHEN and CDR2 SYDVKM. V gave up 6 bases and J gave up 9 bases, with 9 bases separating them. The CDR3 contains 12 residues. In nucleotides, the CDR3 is TGTGCCAGCAGACGCCTGGGTTCACCCCTCCACTTT. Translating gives CASRRLGSPLHF.

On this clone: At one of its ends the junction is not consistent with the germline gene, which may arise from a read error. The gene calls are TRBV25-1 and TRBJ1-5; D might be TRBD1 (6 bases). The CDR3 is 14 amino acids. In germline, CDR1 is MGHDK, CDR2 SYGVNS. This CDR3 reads CASGDRLGNQPQHF. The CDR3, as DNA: TGTGCCAGCGGTGACAGGCTCGGGAATCAGCCCCAGCATTTT.

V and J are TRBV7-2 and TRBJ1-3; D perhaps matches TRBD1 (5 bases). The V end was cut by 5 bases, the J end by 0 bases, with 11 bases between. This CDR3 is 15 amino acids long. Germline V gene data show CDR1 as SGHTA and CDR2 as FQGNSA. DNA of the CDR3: TGTGCCAGCAGCCCCCAGACAGACTCTGGAAACACCATATATTTT. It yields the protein CASSPQTDSGNTIYF.

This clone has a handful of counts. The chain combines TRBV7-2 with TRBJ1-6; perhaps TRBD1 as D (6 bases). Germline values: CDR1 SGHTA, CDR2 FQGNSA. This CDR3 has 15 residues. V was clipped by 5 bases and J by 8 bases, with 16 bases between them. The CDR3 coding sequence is TGTGCCAGCAGCCCTCAGGGGATGTGGGATTCACCCCTCCACTTT. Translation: CASSPQGMWDSPLHF. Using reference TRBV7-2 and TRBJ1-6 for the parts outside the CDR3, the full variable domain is GAGVSQSPSNKVTEKGKDVELRCDPISGHTALYWYRQSLGQGLEFLIYFQGNSAPDKSGLPSDRFSAERTGGSVSTLTIQRTQQEDSAVYLCASSPQGMWDSPLHFGNGTRLTVT.

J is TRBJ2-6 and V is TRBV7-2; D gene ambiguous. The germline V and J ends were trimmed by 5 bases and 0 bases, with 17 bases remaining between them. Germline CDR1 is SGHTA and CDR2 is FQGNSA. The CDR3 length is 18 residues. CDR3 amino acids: CASSEKDPLSSGANVLTF. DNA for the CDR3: TGTGCCAGCAGCGAGAAAGACCCCCTTAGCTCTGGGGCCAACGTCCTGACTTTC.

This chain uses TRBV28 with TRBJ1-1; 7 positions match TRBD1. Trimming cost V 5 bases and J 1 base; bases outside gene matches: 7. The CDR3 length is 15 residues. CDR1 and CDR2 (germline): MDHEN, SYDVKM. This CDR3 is CASSQTGAGNTEAFF. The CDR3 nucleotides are TGTGCCAGCAGTCAAACAGGGGCCGGGAACACTGAAGCTTTCTTT.

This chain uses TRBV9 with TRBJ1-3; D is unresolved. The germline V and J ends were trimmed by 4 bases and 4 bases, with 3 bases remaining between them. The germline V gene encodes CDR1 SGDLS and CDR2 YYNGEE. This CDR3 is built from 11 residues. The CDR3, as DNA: TGTGCCAGCAGCCTCGGAAACACCATATATTTT. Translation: CASSLGNTIYF.

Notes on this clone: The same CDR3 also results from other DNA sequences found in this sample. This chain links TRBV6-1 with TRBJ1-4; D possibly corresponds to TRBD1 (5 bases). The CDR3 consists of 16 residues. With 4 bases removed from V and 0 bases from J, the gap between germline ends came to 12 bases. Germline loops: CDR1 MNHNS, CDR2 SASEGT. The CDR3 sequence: CASSGGGVTTNEKLFF. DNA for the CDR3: TGTGCCAGCAGTGGAGGAGGGGTGACAACTAATGAAAAACTGTTTTTT.

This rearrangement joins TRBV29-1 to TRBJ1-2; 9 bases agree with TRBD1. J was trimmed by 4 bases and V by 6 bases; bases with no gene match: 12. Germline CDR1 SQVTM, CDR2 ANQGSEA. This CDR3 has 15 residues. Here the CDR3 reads CSVNKQLQGAYGYTF. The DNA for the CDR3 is TGCAGCGTCAATAAACAATTACAGGGGGCCTATGGCTACACCTTC. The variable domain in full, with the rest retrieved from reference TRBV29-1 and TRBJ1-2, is SAVISQKPSRDICQRGTSLTIQCQVDSQVTMMFWYRQQPGQSLTLIATANQGSEATYESGFVIDKFPISRPNLTFSTLTVSNMSPEDSSIYLCSVNKQLQGAYGYTFGSGTRLTVV.

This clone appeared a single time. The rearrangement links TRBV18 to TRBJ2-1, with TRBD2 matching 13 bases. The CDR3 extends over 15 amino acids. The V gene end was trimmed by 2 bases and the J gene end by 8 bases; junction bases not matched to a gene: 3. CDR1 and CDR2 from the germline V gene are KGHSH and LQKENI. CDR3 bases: TGTGCCAGCTCACCATGGACTAGCGGGAGCGATGAGCAGTTCTTC. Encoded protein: CASSPWTSGSDEQFF.

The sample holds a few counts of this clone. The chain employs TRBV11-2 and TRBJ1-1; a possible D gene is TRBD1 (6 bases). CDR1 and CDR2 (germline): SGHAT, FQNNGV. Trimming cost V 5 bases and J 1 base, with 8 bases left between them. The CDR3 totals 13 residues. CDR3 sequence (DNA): TGTGCCAGCAGCCAGGGACAGAACACTGAAGCTTTCTTT. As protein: CASSQGQNTEAFF.

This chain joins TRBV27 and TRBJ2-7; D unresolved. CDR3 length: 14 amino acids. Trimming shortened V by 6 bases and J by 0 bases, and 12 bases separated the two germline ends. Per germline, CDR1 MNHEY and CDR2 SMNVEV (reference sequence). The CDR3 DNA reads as TGTGCCAGCAGCCCCCGGCTCCACTCCTACGAGCAGTACTTC. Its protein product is CASSPRLHSYEQYF.

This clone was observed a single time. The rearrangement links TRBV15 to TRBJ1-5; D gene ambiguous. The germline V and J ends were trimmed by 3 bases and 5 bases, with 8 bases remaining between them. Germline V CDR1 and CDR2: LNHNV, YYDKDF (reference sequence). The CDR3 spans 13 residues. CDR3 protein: CATSSPPDQPQHF. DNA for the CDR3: TGTGCCACCAGCAGTCCCCCCGATCAGCCCCAGCATTTT.

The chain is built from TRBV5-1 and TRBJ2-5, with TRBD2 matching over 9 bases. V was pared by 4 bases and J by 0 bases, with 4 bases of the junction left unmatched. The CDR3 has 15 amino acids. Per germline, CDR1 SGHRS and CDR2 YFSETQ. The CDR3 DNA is TGCGCCAGCAGCGGCGGGACTAGCAACCAAGAGACCCAGTACTTC. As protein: CASSGGTSNQETQYF. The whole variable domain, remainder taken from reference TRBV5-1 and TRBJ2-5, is KAGVTQTPRYLIKTRGQQVTLSCSPISGHRSVSWYQQTPGQGLQFLFEYFSETQRNKGNFPGRFSGRQFSNSRSEMNVSTLELGDSALYLCASSGGTSNQETQYFGPGTRLLVL.

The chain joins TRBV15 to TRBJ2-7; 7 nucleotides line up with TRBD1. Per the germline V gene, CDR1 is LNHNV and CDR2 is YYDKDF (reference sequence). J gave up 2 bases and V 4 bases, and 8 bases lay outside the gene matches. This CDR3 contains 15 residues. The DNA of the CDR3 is TGTGCCACCAGCATGGGGACAGCTAAGACCTACGAGCAGTACTTC. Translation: CATSMGTAKTYEQYF.

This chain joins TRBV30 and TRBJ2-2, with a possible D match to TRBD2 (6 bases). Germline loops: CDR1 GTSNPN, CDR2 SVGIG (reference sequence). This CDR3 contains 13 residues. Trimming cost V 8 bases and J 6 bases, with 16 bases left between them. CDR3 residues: CAVREITAGELFF. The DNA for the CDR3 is TGTGCCGTTCGGGAGATTACGGCCGGGGAGCTGTTTTTT.

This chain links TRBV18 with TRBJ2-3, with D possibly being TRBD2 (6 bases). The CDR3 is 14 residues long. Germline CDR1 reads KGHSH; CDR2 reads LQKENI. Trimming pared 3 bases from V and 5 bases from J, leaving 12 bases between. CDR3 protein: CASSPGGAGDTQYF. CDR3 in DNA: TGTGCCAGCTCACCCGGGGGAGCGGGAGATACGCAGTATTTT.

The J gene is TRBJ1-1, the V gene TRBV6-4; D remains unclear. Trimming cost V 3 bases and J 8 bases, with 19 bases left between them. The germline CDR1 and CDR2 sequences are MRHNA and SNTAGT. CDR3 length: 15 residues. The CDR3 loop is CASSESGYYPREAFF. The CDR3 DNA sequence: TGTGCCAGCAGTGAGTCCGGGTATTATCCTAGAGAAGCTTTCTTT.

In nucleotides, the CDR3 is TGTGCCAGCTCTTCTGTCCAAGGGGACGAGCAGTACTTC. As protein: CASSSVQGDEQYF. The chain has TRBV18 and TRBJ2-7; D might be TRBD1 (5 bases). V gave up 6 bases and J gave up 5 bases, with 14 bases separating them. Germline values: CDR1 KGHSH, CDR2 LQKENI. There are 13 residues in the CDR3.

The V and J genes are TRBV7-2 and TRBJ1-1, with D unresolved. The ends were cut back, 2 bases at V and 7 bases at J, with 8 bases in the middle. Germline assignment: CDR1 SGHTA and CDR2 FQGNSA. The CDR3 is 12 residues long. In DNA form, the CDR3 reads TGTGCCAGCAGCTTACGGGAGATTGAAGCTTTCTTT. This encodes CASSLREIEAFF.